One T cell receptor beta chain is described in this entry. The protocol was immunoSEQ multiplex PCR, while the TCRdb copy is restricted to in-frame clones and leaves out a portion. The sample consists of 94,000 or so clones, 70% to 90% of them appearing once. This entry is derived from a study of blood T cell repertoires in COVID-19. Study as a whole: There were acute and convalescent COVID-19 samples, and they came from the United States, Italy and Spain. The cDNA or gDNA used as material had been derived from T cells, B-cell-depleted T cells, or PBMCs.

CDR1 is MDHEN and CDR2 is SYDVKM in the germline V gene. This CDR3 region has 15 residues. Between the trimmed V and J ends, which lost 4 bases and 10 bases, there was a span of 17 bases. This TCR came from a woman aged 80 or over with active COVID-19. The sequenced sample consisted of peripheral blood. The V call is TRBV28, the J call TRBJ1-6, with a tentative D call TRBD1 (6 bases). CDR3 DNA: TGTGCCAGCAGTTATCCGACAGGCCTTGGGTCACCCCTCCACTTT. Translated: CASSYPTGLGSPLHF.